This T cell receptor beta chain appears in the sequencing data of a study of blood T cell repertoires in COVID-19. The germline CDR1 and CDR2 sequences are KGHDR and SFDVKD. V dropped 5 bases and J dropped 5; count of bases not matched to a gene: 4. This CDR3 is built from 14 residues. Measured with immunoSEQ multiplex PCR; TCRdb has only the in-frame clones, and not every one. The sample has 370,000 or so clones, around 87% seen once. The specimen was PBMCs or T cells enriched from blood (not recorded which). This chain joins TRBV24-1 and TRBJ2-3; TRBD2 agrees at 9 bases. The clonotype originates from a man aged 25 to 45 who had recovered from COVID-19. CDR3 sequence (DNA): TGTGCCACCAGTGTCGGAGCGGGGGGAGATACGCAGTATTTT. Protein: CATSVGAGGDTQYF.